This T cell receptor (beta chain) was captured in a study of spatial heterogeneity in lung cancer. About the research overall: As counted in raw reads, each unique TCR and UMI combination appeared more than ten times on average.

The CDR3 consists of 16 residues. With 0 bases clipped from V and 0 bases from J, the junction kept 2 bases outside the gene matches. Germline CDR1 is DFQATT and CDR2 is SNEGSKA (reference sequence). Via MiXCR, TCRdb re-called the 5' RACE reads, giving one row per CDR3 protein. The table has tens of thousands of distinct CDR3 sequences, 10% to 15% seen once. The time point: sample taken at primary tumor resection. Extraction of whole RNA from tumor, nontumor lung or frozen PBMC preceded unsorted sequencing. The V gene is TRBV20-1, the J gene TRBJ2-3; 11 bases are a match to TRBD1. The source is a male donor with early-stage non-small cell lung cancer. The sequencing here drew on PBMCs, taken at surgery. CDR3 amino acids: CSARDGTGGSTDTQYF. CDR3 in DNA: TGCAGTGCTAGAGATGGGACAGGGGGAAGCACAGATACGCAGTATTTT.